The next 17 T cell receptor beta chains were all read from a single sample in a study of blood T cell repertoires in COVID-19. The protocol was immunoSEQ multiplex PCR, while the TCRdb copy is restricted to in-frame clones and leaves out a portion. The sample includes tens of thousands of clones, approximately 81% of them seen just once. Sequenced material: peripheral blood. These receptors were obtained from a man at least 80 years old with active or convalescent COVID-19.

V is TRBV2 and J is TRBJ2-7, with 8 bases that match TRBD2. The CDR3 consists of 14 residues. Trimming removed 4 bases from V and 2 bases from J; junction bases left unmatched: 4. CDR1 SNHLY and CDR2 FYNNEI come from the germline V gene. The CDR3 DNA reads as TGTGCCAGCAGTGGGCTTAGCGGGGCCTACGAGCAGTACTTC. Translating it yields CASSGLSGAYEQYF.

DNA for the CDR3: TGTGCCAGCAGTTACTCGCAGATTAACTATGGCTACACCTTC. It encodes CASSYSQINYGYTF. This chain uses TRBV6-2 or TRBV6-3 with TRBJ1-2; D unclear. This CDR3 has 14 amino acids. CDR1 and CDR2 (germline): MNHEY, SVGEGT. V lost 0 bases and J 1 base, leaving 6 bases between the germline ends.

This rearrangement joins TRBV5-8 to TRBJ2-4; TRBD1 might be the D (5 bases). V lost 0 bases to trimming and J lost 0 bases, with 13 bases between them. This CDR3 has 17 amino acids. CDR1 and CDR2 (germline): SGHTS, YDEGEE. The chain's CDR3 is CASSLVLDTLAKNIQYF. The CDR3 nucleotides are TGTGCCAGCAGCTTGGTGCTGGACACGCTAGCCAAAAACATTCAGTACTTC.

The rearrangement uses TRBV15 and TRBJ2-6; 10 bases agree with TRBD1. The V gene's germline CDR1 is LNHNV and CDR2 YYDKDF (reference sequence). This CDR3 spans 19 amino acids. V was pared by 6 bases and J by 3 bases, with 14 bases of the junction left unmatched. The CDR3 here is CATSDGQGVSKDGANVLTF. The DNA for the CDR3 is TGTGCCACCAGTGACGGACAGGGGGTTAGTAAAGATGGGGCCAACGTCCTGACTTTC. Complete variable domain (other parts from reference TRBV15 and TRBJ2-6): DAMVIQNPRYQVTQFGKPVTLSCSQTLNHNVMYWYQQKSSQAPKLLFHYYDKDFNNEADTPDNFQSRRPNTSFCFLDIRSPGLGDTAMYLCATSDGQGVSKDGANVLTFGAGSRLTVL.

The chain employs TRBV11-3 and TRBJ2-1, with D possibly matching TRBD1 (5 bases). Trimming removed 5 bases from V and 0 bases from J, with 17 bases in between. Looked up from germline, CDR1 is SGHNT and CDR2 is YENEEA. The CDR3 consists of 17 residues. The CDR3 DNA is TGTGCCAGCAGCCCCCGGTTAGGGGCTGGCTCCTACAATGAGCAGTTCTTC. This gives the protein CASSPRLGAGSYNEQFF.

A few counts support this clone. The chain employs TRBV2 and TRBJ1-5; TRBD1 aligns across 7 bases. Trimming took 6 bases from V and 1 from J; bases not matched to a gene: 3. This CDR3 contains 14 residues. Germline V gives CDR1 SNHLY, CDR2 FYNNEI. This CDR3 is CASRLGQSNQPQHF. The CDR3 DNA reads TGTGCCAGCAGGCTGGGACAGAGCAATCAGCCCCAGCATTTT.

The V gene is TRBV2, the J gene TRBJ2-2; TRBD1 aligns across 10 bases. V lost 8 bases, J lost 8 bases, and 8 bases stayed unmatched. Germline V gene sequence: CDR1 SNHLY, CDR2 FYNNEI. The CDR3 is 14 amino acids. CDR3 sequence reads: CASYRDRGPGELFF. CDR3 coding DNA: TGTGCCAGCTACCGCGACAGGGGGCCGGGGGAGCTGTTTTTT.

The chain uses TRBV5-1 and TRBJ2-7; 9 nucleotides align to TRBD1. The CDR3 is 14 amino acids. Germline CDR1 is SGHRS and CDR2 is YFSETQ. The V gene end was trimmed by 7 bases and the J gene end by 5 bases; junction bases not matched to a gene: 10. CDR3 DNA sequence: TGCGCCAGCTCGGGGGACAGGGACTTCAACGAGCAGTACTTC. Protein: CASSGDRDFNEQYF.

CDR3 sequence reads: CATSIQVSGGSTDTQYF. The DNA of the CDR3 is TGTGCCACCAGCATCCAAGTTAGCGGGGGAAGCACAGATACGCAGTATTTT. J is TRBJ2-3 and V is TRBV15; 9 bases are a match to TRBD2. The ends lost 4 bases at V and 0 bases at J; junction bases unmatched: 8. Germline V gene data show CDR1 as LNHNV and CDR2 as YYDKDF (reference sequence). CDR3 length: 17 residues.

The chain couples TRBV6-5 to TRBJ1-1; D remains ambiguous. The V gene lost 1 base and the J gene lost 0 bases, with 12 bases spanning the gap. Germline values: CDR1 MNHEY, CDR2 SVGAGI. The CDR3 covers 16 residues. CDR3 DNA sequence: TGTGCCAGCAGTTACTTATATGCCGGTATGAACACTGAAGCTTTCTTT. This encodes CASSYLYAGMNTEAFF.

The V call is TRBV19, the J call TRBJ1-1, with D unclear. Germline V gene data show CDR1 as LNHDA and CDR2 as SQIVND (reference sequence). Trimming left V 5 bases short and J 0 bases short, with 13 bases between. The CDR3 loop spans 15 amino acids. The CDR3 sequence is CASSGNQAVNTEAFF. CDR3 DNA: TGTGCCAGTAGTGGCAACCAGGCTGTGAACACTGAAGCTTTCTTT.

In nucleotides, the CDR3 is TGCGCCAGCAGCTGGGGGACAGGGGCGGACACAGATACGCAGTATTTT. Protein: CASSWGTGADTDTQYF. The chain couples TRBV5-1 to TRBJ2-3, with TRBD1 matching 10 bases. The germline CDR1 and CDR2 sequences are SGHRS and YFSETQ. This CDR3 is built from 16 residues. J lost 2 bases, V lost 3 bases, and 6 bases had no gene match.

The chain uses TRBV2 and TRBJ2-7; TRBD1 aligns across 10 bases. CDR1 is SNHLY and CDR2 is FYNNEI in the germline V gene. V was clipped by 8 bases and J by 0 bases; unmatched bases: 7. The CDR3 contains 15 residues. CDR3 sequence reads: CASCRDRGISYEQYF. The CDR3 DNA sequence: TGTGCCAGCTGTAGGGACAGGGGCATCTCCTACGAGCAGTACTTC.

This clone was detected a few times. The J gene is TRBJ1-2, the V gene TRBV28; TRBD1 matches 8 bases. The CDR3 loop spans 13 amino acids. The germline V gene has CDR1 MDHEN and CDR2 SYDVKM. The trim removed 4 bases at V and 7 bases at J, leaving 5 bases unmatched. In nucleotides, the CDR3 is TGTGCCAGCAGTTACAGGGGGATAGGTGGCTACACCTTC. Translated: CASSYRGIGGYTF.

V and J are TRBV19 and TRBJ2-7; 13 bases are shared with TRBD2. Germline-derived CDR1 and CDR2 are LNHDA and SQIVND (reference sequence). V lost 3 bases to trimming and J lost 2 bases; unmatched junction nucleotides: 10. The CDR3 sequence is 18 residues long. This CDR3 is CASSIRQGGLAGPYEQYF. The CDR3, as DNA: TGTGCCAGTAGTATCCGTCAGGGGGGACTAGCGGGGCCCTACGAGCAGTACTTC.

J is TRBJ2-7 and V is TRBV12-3 or TRBV12-4; no firm D call. Trimming cost V 3 bases and J 2 bases, with 8 bases left between them. This CDR3 spans 13 amino acids. The CDR3: CASSFGLPYEQYF. CDR3 DNA sequence: TGTGCCAGCAGTTTTGGCCTCCCCTACGAGCAGTACTTC.

This rearrangement joins TRBV4-1 to TRBJ2-4, with TRBD1 matching 8 bases. The CDR3 totals 15 residues. After removal of 0 bases from V and 3 bases from J, the junction contained 1 base not matched to a gene. CDR1 and CDR2 (germline): MGHRA, YSYEKL. The CDR3 loop is CASSQDGQGKNIQYF. CDR3 coding DNA: TGCGCCAGCAGCCAAGATGGACAGGGCAAAAACATTCAGTACTTC.